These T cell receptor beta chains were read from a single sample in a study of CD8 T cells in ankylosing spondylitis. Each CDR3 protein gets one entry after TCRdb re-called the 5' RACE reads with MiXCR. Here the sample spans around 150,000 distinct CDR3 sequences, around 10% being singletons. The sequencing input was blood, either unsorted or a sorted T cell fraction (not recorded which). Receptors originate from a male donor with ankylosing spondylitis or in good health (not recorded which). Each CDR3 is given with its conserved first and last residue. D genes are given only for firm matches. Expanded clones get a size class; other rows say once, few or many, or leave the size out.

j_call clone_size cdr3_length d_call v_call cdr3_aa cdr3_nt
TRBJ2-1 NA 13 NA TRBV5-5 CASSLFGDNEQFF TGTGCCAGCAGCTTGTTTGGTGACAATGAGCAGTTCTTC
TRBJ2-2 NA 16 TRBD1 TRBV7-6 CACSLEGTGITGELFF TGTGCCTGCAGCTTAGAAGGGACAGGGATAACCGGGGAGCTGTTTTTT
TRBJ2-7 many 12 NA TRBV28 CASSLVSGEQYF TGTGCCAGCAGTTTAGTATCGGGCGAGCAGTACTTC
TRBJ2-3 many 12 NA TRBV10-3 CAISDPSLPQYF TGTGCCATCAGTGATCCTAGCCTTCCGCAGTATTTT
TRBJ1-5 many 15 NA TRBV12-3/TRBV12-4 CASSLAGKSNQPQHF TGTGCCAGCAGTTTAGCAGGGAAGAGCAATCAGCCCCAGCATTTT
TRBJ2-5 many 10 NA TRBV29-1 CSAVSETQYF TGCAGCGCCGTTAGTGAGACCCAGTACTTC
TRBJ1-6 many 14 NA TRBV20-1 CSARVDDHNSPLHF TGCAGTGCTAGAGTGGACGATCATAATTCACCCCTCCACTTT
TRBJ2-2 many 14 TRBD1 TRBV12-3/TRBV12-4 CASSSGTGSGELFF TGTGCCAGCAGTTCGGGGACAGGGTCCGGGGAGCTGTTTTTT
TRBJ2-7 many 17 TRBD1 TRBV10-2 CASSESMTGADGYEQYF TGCGCCAGCAGTGAGTCAATGACAGGGGCGGACGGCTACGAGCAGTACTTC
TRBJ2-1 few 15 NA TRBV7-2 CASSPGTGGIYEQFF TGTGCCAGCAGCCCCGGGACCGGGGGAATATATGAGCAGTTCTTC
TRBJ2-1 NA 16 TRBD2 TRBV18 CASSPRTSGGYNEQFF TGTGCCAGCTCACCACGGACTAGCGGGGGGTACAATGAGCAGTTCTTC
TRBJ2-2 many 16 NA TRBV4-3 CASRLEPGHNTGELFF TGCGCCAGCAGACTCGAACCGGGACATAACACCGGGGAGCTGTTTTTT
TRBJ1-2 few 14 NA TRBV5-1 CASSLDQNNYGYTF TGCGCCAGCAGCTTGGACCAGAATAACTATGGCTACACCTTC
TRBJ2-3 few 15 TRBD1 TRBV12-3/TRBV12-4 CASSSGTGGSDTQYF TGTGCCAGCAGTTCGGGGACAGGGGGCTCGGATACGCAGTATTTT
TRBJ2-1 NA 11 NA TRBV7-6 CASSIVHEQFF TGTGCCAGCAGCATAGTCCATGAGCAGTTCTTC
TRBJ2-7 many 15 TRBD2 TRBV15 CATNEGLAGVYEQYF TGTGCCACCAACGAAGGACTAGCGGGAGTATACGAGCAGTACTTC
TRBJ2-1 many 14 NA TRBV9 CASSVGGSKDEQFF TGTGCCAGCAGCGTAGGAGGGAGTAAGGATGAGCAGTTCTTC
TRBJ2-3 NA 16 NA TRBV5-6 CASSFLGPASEDTQYF TGTGCCAGCAGCTTTTTGGGCCCGGCGTCCGAGGATACGCAGTATTTT
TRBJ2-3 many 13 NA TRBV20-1 CSAFDGGTDTQYF TGCAGTGCGTTCGACGGGGGAACAGATACGCAGTATTTT
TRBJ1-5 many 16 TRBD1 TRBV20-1 CSARDGTGGSNQPQHF TGCAGTGCTAGAGATGGGACAGGGGGGAGCAATCAGCCCCAGCATTTT
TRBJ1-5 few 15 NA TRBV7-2 CASSLSVGLNQPQHF TGTGCCAGCAGCCTCTCTGTGGGTCTCAATCAGCCCCAGCATTTT
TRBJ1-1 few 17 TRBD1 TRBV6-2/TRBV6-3 CASSYMTGRGADTEAFF TGTGCCAGCAGTTACATGACAGGGCGCGGGGCCGACACTGAAGCTTTCTTT
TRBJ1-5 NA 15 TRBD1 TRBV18 CASSHGTDLNQPQHF TGTGCCAGCTCACACGGGACAGACCTCAATCAGCCCCAGCATTTT
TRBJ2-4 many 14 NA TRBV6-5 CASSYLGGQNIQYF TGTGCCAGCAGTTACTTAGGGGGGCAAAACATTCAGTACTTC
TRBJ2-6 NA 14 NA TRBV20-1 CSAPERVGSNVLTF TGCAGTGCTCCCGAAAGGGTAGGGTCCAACGTCCTGACTTTC
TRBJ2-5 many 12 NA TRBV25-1 CASSEYEETQYF TGTGCCAGCAGTGAATATGAAGAGACCCAGTACTTC
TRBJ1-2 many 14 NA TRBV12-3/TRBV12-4 CASTQQGTNYGYTF TGTGCCAGCACCCAACAGGGAACTAACTATGGCTACACCTTC
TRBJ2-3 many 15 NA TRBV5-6 CASSFDRVSTDTQYF TGTGCCAGCAGCTTTGATAGGGTTAGCACAGATACGCAGTATTTT
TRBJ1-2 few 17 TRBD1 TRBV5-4 CASSPTGGGFANYGYTF TGTGCCAGCAGCCCGACAGGGGGCGGTTTTGCTAACTATGGCTACACCTTC
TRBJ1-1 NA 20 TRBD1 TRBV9 CASSAMGTGIGGRAVTEAFF TGTGCCAGCAGCGCGATGGGGACAGGGATAGGAGGCAGGGCGGTCACTGAAGCTTTCTTT
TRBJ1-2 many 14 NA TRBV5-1 CVSSLGQNNYGYTF TGCGTCAGCAGCTTGGGTCAGAATAACTATGGCTACACCTTC
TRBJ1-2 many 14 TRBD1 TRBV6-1 CASKMDRANYGYTF TGTGCCAGCAAGATGGACAGGGCTAACTATGGCTACACCTTC
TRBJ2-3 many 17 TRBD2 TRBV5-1 CASSLRGLLAATDTQYF TGCGCCAGCAGCTTGAGGGGTCTACTAGCGGCCACAGATACGCAGTATTTT
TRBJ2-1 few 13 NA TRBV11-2 CASSPLLGLQQFF TGTGCCAGCAGCCCCCTTTTGGGGCTTCAGCAGTTCTTC
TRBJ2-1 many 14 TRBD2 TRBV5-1 CASSASSGRNEQFF TGCGCCAGCAGCGCCTCTAGCGGGAGAAATGAGCAGTTCTTC
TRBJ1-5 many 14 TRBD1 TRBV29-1 CSVSTGASNQPQHF TGCAGCGTCAGTACAGGGGCTAGCAATCAGCCCCAGCATTTT
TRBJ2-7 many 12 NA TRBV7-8 CASSLASTGQYF TGTGCCAGCAGCTTAGCTTCTACAGGGCAGTACTTC
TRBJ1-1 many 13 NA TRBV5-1 CASSLAIGSEAFF TGCGCCAGCAGCTTGGCTATCGGCTCTGAAGCTTTCTTT
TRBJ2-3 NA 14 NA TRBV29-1 CSAGGFGSADTQYF TGCAGCGCCGGCGGCTTCGGATCCGCAGATACGCAGTATTTT
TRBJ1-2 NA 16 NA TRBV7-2 CASSLDRASGDYGYTF TGTGCCAGCAGCTTAGATAGGGCCTCCGGAGACTATGGCTACACCTTC
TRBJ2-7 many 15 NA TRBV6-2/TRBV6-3 CASTYRAGGTYEQYF TGTGCCAGCACCTATCGGGCAGGTGGTACTTACGAGCAGTACTTC
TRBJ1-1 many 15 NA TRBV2 CASSEYQGMNTEAFF TGTGCCAGCAGTGAATATCAGGGGATGAACACTGAAGCTTTCTTT
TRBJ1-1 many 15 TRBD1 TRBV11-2 CASSPQQGASTEAFF TGTGCCAGCAGCCCCCAACAGGGGGCGAGTACTGAAGCTTTCTTT
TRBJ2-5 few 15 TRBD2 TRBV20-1 CSARVAGGIQETQYF TGCAGTGCTAGAGTAGCGGGAGGGATACAAGAGACCCAGTACTTC
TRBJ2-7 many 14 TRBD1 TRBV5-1 CASSETGWVHEQYF TGCGCCAGCAGCGAGACAGGGTGGGTCCACGAGCAGTACTTC
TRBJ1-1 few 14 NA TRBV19 CASIIMGGGTEAFF TGTGCCAGTATAATTATGGGCGGAGGTACTGAAGCTTTCTTT
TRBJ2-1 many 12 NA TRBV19 CASSFGFNEQFF TGTGCCAGTAGTTTCGGGTTCAATGAGCAGTTCTTC
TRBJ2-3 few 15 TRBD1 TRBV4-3 CASSQDRGYTDTQYF TGCGCCAGCAGCCAGGACAGGGGGTATACAGATACGCAGTATTTT
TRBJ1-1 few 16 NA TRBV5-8 CASSYWRGTLDTEAFF TGTGCCAGCAGCTACTGGAGAGGGACACTTGACACTGAAGCTTTCTTT
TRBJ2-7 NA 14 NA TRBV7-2 CASSLARTNYEQYF TGTGCCAGCAGCTTAGCGCGGACAAACTACGAGCAGTACTTC
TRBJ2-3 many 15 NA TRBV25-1 CASSDPHRATDTQYF TGTGCCAGCAGTGACCCCCATCGGGCCACAGATACGCAGTATTTT
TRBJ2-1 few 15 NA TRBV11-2 CASSLGAGNYNEQFF TGTGCCAGCAGCTTAGGGGCAGGGAATTACAATGAGCAGTTCTTC
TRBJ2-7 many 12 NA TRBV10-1 CASSESNSAQYF TGCGCCAGCAGTGAGTCTAACAGCGCGCAGTACTTC
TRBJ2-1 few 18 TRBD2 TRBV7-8 CASSLSGTSGVSYNEQFF TGTGCCAGCAGCTTATCCGGGACTAGCGGGGTCTCCTACAATGAGCAGTTCTTC
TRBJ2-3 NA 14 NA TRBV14 CASSQELAPDTQYF TGTGCCAGCAGCCAAGAGTTGGCCCCCGATACGCAGTATTTT